The 31 T cell receptor beta chains below were found in one sample sequenced in a study of somatic mutations in cytotoxic T cells in rheumatoid arthritis. Profiled with immunoSEQ multiplex PCR; TCRdb holds only in-frame clones, not every one. Here the sample spans about 7,000 clones, over 75% being singletons. The sequenced sample was CD8+ T cells sorted from blood. Receptors originate from an adult with rheumatoid arthritis.

The chain joins TRBV7-8 to TRBJ2-3; TRBD2 might be the D (5 bases). Germline CDR1 reads SGHVS; CDR2 reads FQNEAQ. The V end lost 3 bases, the J end lost 5 bases, and 18 bases lay between the germline ends. The CDR3 consists of 16 residues. The CDR3 DNA sequence: TGTGCCAGCAGCTTTATCGGTAGGGAGAAGAAAGATACGCAGTATTTT. Amino acid sequence: CASSFIGREKKDTQYF.

This chain connects TRBV18 to TRBJ2-5; 9 bases are a match to TRBD2. The length of the CDR3 is 17 residues. CDR1 and CDR2 (germline): KGHSH, LQKENI. Trimming removed 3 bases from V and 4 bases from J; junction bases left unmatched: 12. The CDR3 reads CASSPVASGAPGETQYF. The CDR3 coding sequence is TGTGCCAGCTCACCGGTCGCTAGCGGGGCCCCGGGAGAGACCCAGTACTTC.

The chain has TRBV5-4 and TRBJ2-7, with 10 bases lining up with TRBD2. Germline values: CDR1 SGHNT, CDR2 YYREEE (reference sequence). The CDR3 has 14 amino acids. With V trimmed by 4 bases and J by 7 bases, 8 bases remained unmatched. The CDR3 reads CASSVSGGPREQYV. DNA of the CDR3: TGTGCCAGCAGCGTTAGCGGGGGGCCGAGGGAGCAGTACGTC.

The chain is built from TRBV2 and TRBJ2-7; D ambiguous. There are 15 residues in the CDR3. V lost 6 bases, J lost 1 base, and 16 bases lay in between. Per germline, CDR1 SNHLY and CDR2 FYNNEI. The CDR3 is CASRPRQRNSYEQYF. CDR3 sequence (DNA): TGTGCCAGCAGACCTCGCCAAAGAAATTCCTACGAGCAGTACTTC.

V is TRBV27 and J is TRBJ1-2; 9 bases map to TRBD1. V gave up 6 bases and J gave up 5 bases; unmatched junction bases: 13. Per germline, CDR1 MNHEY and CDR2 SMNVEV (reference sequence). CDR3 length: 16 residues. This CDR3 reads CASRLLQGARPYGYTF. Here the CDR3 DNA reads TGTGCCAGCAGATTACTACAGGGGGCCAGACCTTATGGCTACACCTTC.

The rearrangement joins TRBV23-1 to TRBJ1-1; possible D gene TRBD1, 6 bases. TRBV23-1 is an ORF; its function is uncertain. The CDR3 is 16 residues long. Trimming removed 2 bases at V and 6 bases at J, with 19 bases between. The CDR3 bases are TGCGCCAGCAGTCAAAGGATACGGGGGCTAAGGTCTGAAGCTTTCTTT. It translates to CASSQRIRGLRSEAFF.

The count of this clone is one. This chain joins TRBV7-6 and TRBJ2-3; D unclear. This CDR3 is built from 15 residues. V was shortened by 2 bases and J by 0 bases, with 9 bases between the two germline ends. Germline V gene lookup returns CDR1 SGHVS and CDR2 FNYEAQ. The CDR3 DNA is TGTGCCAGCAGCTTAACGCCGCGGAGCACAGATACGCAGTATTTT. Translation gives CASSLTPRSTDTQYF. The whole variable domain, remainder taken from reference TRBV7-6 and TRBJ2-3, is GAGVSQSPRYKVTKRGQDVALRCDPISGHVSLYWYRQALGQGPEFLTYFNYEAQQDKSGLPNDRFSAERPEGSISTLTIQRTEQRDSAMYRCASSLTPRSTDTQYFGPGTRLTVL.

This chain links TRBV11-2 with TRBJ1-6; D perhaps matches TRBD1 (6 bases). CDR3 length equals 15 residues. Germline values: CDR1 SGHAT, CDR2 FQNNGV. V was pared by 6 bases and J by 10 bases, with 19 bases between. CDR3 protein: CASRLWVRGDSPLHF. As DNA, the CDR3 is TGTGCCAGCAGACTATGGGTCAGGGGCGACTCACCCCTCCACTTT.

This clone was seen more than once but under ten times. The CDR3 sequence is CASSQDRGQSSSPLHF. DNA of the CDR3: TGCGCCAGCAGCCAAGATCGGGGGCAGTCCAGTTCACCCCTCCACTTT. V is TRBV4-1 and J is TRBJ1-6; tentative D call: TRBD1 (6 bases). Germline V CDR1 and CDR2: MGHRA, YSYEKL. The CDR3 consists of 16 residues. V lost 0 bases to trimming and J lost 9 bases, with 15 bases between them.

The J gene is TRBJ2-7, the V gene TRBV2; 9 positions agree with TRBD1. The ends lost 6 bases at V and 5 bases at J; junction bases unmatched: 8. From germline, CDR1 is SNHLY and CDR2 FYNNEI. CDR3 length: 14 amino acids. DNA for the CDR3: TGTGCCAGCAGCGAACAGGGGGCGAGTGACGAGCAGTACTTC. It yields the protein CASSEQGASDEQYF.

This clone showed up just once. One end of the junction does not line up with germline, which may come from a read error. DNA of the CDR3: TGTGCCAGCAGCCGGGACCTCACGGTCTTT. Its protein product is CASSRDLTVF. The genes are TRBV5-6 and TRBJ2-3; either TRBD1 or TRBD2 may supply D (5 bases each). Looked up from germline, CDR1 is SGHDT and CDR2 is YYEEEE. This CDR3 comprises 10 residues.

This clone was recorded only once. The chain joins TRBV2 to TRBJ1-5; unclear D gene. CDR1 is SNHLY, CDR2 FYNNEI, per germline. This CDR3 is built from 14 residues. V was clipped by 5 bases and J by 7 bases, with 15 bases between them. CDR3 sequence: CASSHREGSQPQHF. The CDR3 nucleotides are TGTGCCAGCAGTCACCGGGAGGGATCCCAGCCCCAGCATTTT.

The genes are TRBV19 and TRBJ1-5; D is ambiguous. The CDR3 consists of 15 residues. CDR1 is LNHDA, CDR2 SQIVND, per germline (reference sequence). V lost 1 base and J 4 bases, leaving 11 bases between the germline ends. The CDR3 region has the DNA TGTGCCAGTAGTATAGGAAGATTCATGAATCAGCCCCAGCATTTT. The encoded protein is CASSIGRFMNQPQHF.

The rearrangement uses TRBV9 and TRBJ1-4, with 7 nucleotides matching TRBD1. The CDR3 loop spans 15 amino acids. Germline CDR1 is SGDLS and CDR2 is YYNGEE. V was clipped by 3 bases and J by 3 bases; unmatched bases: 5. The CDR3 spells CASSAEGAPNEKLFF. In DNA, the CDR3 is TGTGCCAGCAGCGCTGAGGGGGCTCCTAATGAAAAACTGTTTTTT.

The chain has TRBV6-5 and TRBJ1-4, with D uncertain. This CDR3 is 13 amino acids long. From germline, CDR1 is MNHEY and CDR2 SVGAGI. V was trimmed by 2 bases and J by 7 bases, leaving 8 bases between them. CDR3 sequence: CASSYNGGEKLFF. The CDR3 DNA reads as TGTGCCAGCAGTTACAATGGAGGTGAAAAACTGTTTTTT.

The chain couples TRBV5-6 to TRBJ1-1; no reliable D call. CDR1 is SGHDT, CDR2 YYEEEE, per germline. V shed 0 bases and J shed 4 bases, with 4 bases lying between them. The CDR3 has 12 amino acids. CDR3 residues: CASSLGATEAFF. The CDR3 nucleotides are TGTGCCAGCAGCTTGGGAGCCACTGAAGCTTTCTTT. Full variable domain (missing parts from reference TRBV5-6 and TRBJ1-1): DAGVTQSPTHLIKTRGQQVTLRCSPKSGHDTVSWYQQALGQGPQFIFQYYEEEERQRGNFPDRFSGHQFPNYSSELNVNALLLGDSALYLCASSLGATEAFFGQGTRLTVV.

This clone ranks as large (0.1 to 1%). The CDR3 sequence is CASSDEARNTIYF. Written as DNA, the CDR3 is TGTGCCAGCAGCGACGAAGCAAGAAACACCATATATTTT. This chain links TRBV5-4 with TRBJ1-3; D unclear. This CDR3 comprises 13 residues. Germline CDR1 reads SGHNT; CDR2 reads YYREEE (reference sequence). V lost 4 bases and J lost 5, with 10 bases in between.

V and J are TRBV7-3 and TRBJ2-2; the match to TRBD1 covers 11 bases. Trimming at V came to 3 bases and at J to 10 bases, leaving 10 bases not matched to a gene. This CDR3 region has 16 residues. Germline CDR1 is SGHTA and CDR2 is FQGTGA. CDR3 in amino acids: CASSLDRGRSGAELFF. The DNA for the CDR3 is TGTGCCAGCAGCTTGGACAGGGGGCGATCGGGGGCGGAGCTGTTTTTT.

The rearrangement links TRBV19 to TRBJ2-7, with 9 bases fitting TRBD1. Losses at the gene ends were 3 bases for V and 5 bases for J; bases not matched to a gene: 5. This CDR3 has 14 residues. Germline values: CDR1 LNHDA, CDR2 SQIVND (reference sequence). The CDR3 coding sequence is TGTGCCAGTAGTATGTTGGACAGGGGCCACGAGCAGTACTTC. Translation: CASSMLDRGHEQYF.

The V call is TRBV6-6, the J call TRBJ2-7; tentatively, D is TRBD1 (5 bases). The germline V and J ends were trimmed by 2 bases and 2 bases, with 10 bases remaining between them. Germline V CDR1 and CDR2: MNHNY, SVGAGI (reference sequence). The CDR3 extends over 14 amino acids. Here the CDR3 reads CASSYGKGTYEQYF. The CDR3 coding sequence is TGTGCCAGCAGTTACGGTAAGGGGACCTACGAGCAGTACTTC.

This clone has a single count. The chain links TRBV28 to TRBJ2-7; D may correspond to TRBD1 or TRBD2 (7 bases each). In germline, CDR1 is MDHEN, CDR2 SYDVKM. This CDR3 region has 12 residues. Trimming took 11 bases from V and 1 from J, leaving 12 bases between them. CDR3 in amino acids: CAAGGGSYEQYF. The DNA of the CDR3 is TGTGCCGCAGGGGGGGGTTCCTACGAGCAGTACTTC.

This clone was found a few times. This sequence joins TRBV7-9 and TRBJ1-2, with TRBD1 matching over 9 bases. This CDR3 has 14 residues. V lost 1 base to trimming and J lost 6 bases; unmatched junction nucleotides: 3. CDR1 is SEHNR and CDR2 is FQNEAQ in the germline V gene (reference sequence). CDR3 sequence (DNA): TGTGCCAGCAGCTTAGAGACAGGGGGGAATGGCTACACCTTC. Amino acids: CASSLETGGNGYTF.

V is TRBV19 and J is TRBJ2-2; TRBD2 matches at 9 bases. The CDR3 is 17 residues long. Germline trimming cut 0 bases from V and 5 bases from J; bases unmatched to any gene: 7. From germline, CDR1 is LNHDA and CDR2 SQIVND (reference sequence). The chain's CDR3 is CASSIDLAGGRTGELFF. In nucleotides, the CDR3 is TGTGCCAGTAGTATAGATCTCGCGGGGGGGCGAACCGGGGAGCTGTTTTTT.

This chain links TRBV5-6 with TRBJ1-2; 7 bases map to TRBD1. The germline gives CDR1 SGHDT, CDR2 YYEEEE. CDR3 length: 12 amino acids. With 3 bases clipped from V and 8 bases from J, the junction kept 4 bases outside the gene matches. The CDR3 DNA sequence: TGTGCCAGCAGCTCGGGACAGCAAGGCTACACCTTC. Translation gives CASSSGQQGYTF.

The CDR3 sequence: CASSKPLSGTQYF. In DNA form, the CDR3 reads TGTGCCAGTAGTAAGCCCTTATCTGGGACCCAGTACTTC. This chain joins TRBV19 and TRBJ2-5; no reliable D call. This CDR3 region has 13 residues. Trimming took 4 bases from V and 7 from J, leaving 13 bases between them. Germline V gene data show CDR1 as LNHDA and CDR2 as SQIVND (reference sequence).

V and J are TRBV6-6 and TRBJ2-2; 8 bases map to TRBD2. J lost 5 bases, V lost 8 bases, and 10 bases had no gene match. Germline assignment: CDR1 MNHNY and CDR2 SVGAGI (reference sequence). The CDR3 covers 15 residues. CDR3 residues: CASRRGGAITGELFF. CDR3 DNA sequence: TGTGCCAGCCGCCGGGGGGGGGCGATTACCGGGGAGCTGTTTTTT.

The genes are TRBV9 and TRBJ1-1; no clear D gene. CDR3 length equals 13 residues. V shed 0 bases and J shed 7 bases, with 10 bases lying between them. Germline assignment: CDR1 SGDLS and CDR2 YYNGEE. The CDR3 region is CASSVASAYEAFF. In nucleotides, the CDR3 is TGTGCCAGCAGCGTAGCGTCAGCCTATGAAGCTTTCTTT.

J is TRBJ1-6 and V is TRBV15, with a weak D call TRBD1 (5 bases). This CDR3 spans 18 amino acids. V lost 0 bases, J lost 0 bases, and 12 bases lay in between. Germline assignment: CDR1 LNHNV and CDR2 YYDKDF (reference sequence). The CDR3 reads CATSREGRPGSYNSPLHF. The DNA of the CDR3 is TGTGCCACCAGCAGAGAGGGACGTCCGGGCTCCTATAATTCACCCCTCCACTTT.

The V and J genes are TRBV7-9 and TRBJ2-3, with a tentative D call TRBD1 (6 bases). Germline V gene data show CDR1 as SEHNR and CDR2 as FQNEAQ (reference sequence). The CDR3 contains 16 residues. Trimming stripped 0 bases from V and 1 base from J, with 11 bases between. CDR3 protein: CASSLAAGVGTDTQYF. The CDR3 DNA is TGTGCCAGCAGCTTAGCGGCAGGGGTCGGCACAGATACGCAGTATTTT.

The table lists this clone with a few counts. The rearrangement links TRBV7-3 to TRBJ1-1; 8 positions agree with TRBD1. Germline V gene sequence: CDR1 SGHTA, CDR2 FQGTGA. V lost 2 bases to trimming and J lost 0 bases; unmatched junction nucleotides: 8. This CDR3 spans 17 amino acids. Here the CDR3 reads CASSLGIQGGLNTEAFF. For the CDR3, the DNA is TGTGCCAGCAGCTTAGGTATACAGGGGGGGCTGAACACTGAAGCTTTCTTT. The full variable domain, rest sourced from reference TRBV7-3 and TRBJ1-1, is GAGVSQTPSNKVTEKGKYVELRCDPISGHTALYWYRQSLGQGPEFLIYFQGTGAADDSGLPNDRFFAVRPEGSVSTLKIQRTERGDSAVYLCASSLGIQGGLNTEAFFGQGTRLTVV.

The V call is TRBV5-1, the J call TRBJ2-3; D unclear. This CDR3 is built from 11 residues. Trimming removed 1 base at V and 4 bases at J, with 1 base between. The V gene's germline CDR1 is SGHRS and CDR2 YFSETQ. The CDR3 sequence is CASSLSDTQYF. CDR3 nucleotide sequence: TGCGCCAGCAGCTTGTCAGATACGCAGTATTTT. Complete variable domain (other parts from reference TRBV5-1 and TRBJ2-3): KAGVTQTPRYLIKTRGQQVTLSCSPISGHRSVSWYQQTPGQGLQFLFEYFSETQRNKGNFPGRFSGRQFSNSRSEMNVSTLELGDSALYLCASSLSDTQYFGPGTRLTVL.